The clone carrying this TCR beta chain was seen a single time. Its antigen is still unknown. For unsorted PBMC, 250 to 350 ng DNA per replicate equaled 32,000 or so T cell genomes. Using immunoSEQ multiplex PCR, the repertoire was profiled, and TCRdb retains in-frame clones only, with some absent. In the table there are a few hundred thousand clones, roughly 72% of which are singletons. Each unsorted sample relied on roughly 84 million PBMCs as its source of genomic DNA. Germline V gene data show CDR1 as LGHNA and CDR2 as YSLEER. V lost 3 bases and J lost 4; bases outside the gene matches: 6. This CDR3 spans 18 amino acids. This sample was included in a study of shared clonotypes between healthy human individuals. Notes on the study in general: Clonotype sharing among donors likely depends on sequencing depth.

This chain links TRBV4-3 with TRBJ2-1; 16 nucleotides match TRBD2. The origin of this receptor is a woman between 35 and 50 years old in good health. Some clones in this sample may be carry-over from other donors' samples. The sample consisted of PBMCs. The CDR3 loop is CASSQDGTSGRAYNEQFF. DNA for the CDR3: TGCGCCAGCAGCCAGGATGGGACTAGCGGGAGGGCTTACAATGAGCAGTTCTTC.